Below, 29 T cell receptor beta chains from the same sample are listed, as sequenced in a study of T cell repertoires in cytomegalovirus infection. These TCRs are of unknown antigen specificity. TCRdb processed the reads anew with MiXCR; each CDR3 protein has one entry. The sample holds 80,000 or so distinct CDR3 sequences, approximately 42% seen once. The sequences come from CD8+ T cells from cultured PBMCs, collected from culture after CMV antigen stimulation. The receptors shown here come from a human donor in good health (CMV status not recorded). Some clones in this sample may be carry-over from other donors' samples.

The sample holds a few counts of this clonotype. The gene calls are TRBV4-1 and TRBJ2-7; 8 bases are a match to TRBD1. V shed 3 bases, J shed 0 bases, and the junction held 7 bases outside the gene matches. CDR1 MGHRA and CDR2 YSYEKL come from the germline V gene. CDR3 length equals 16 residues. CDR3 protein: CASSHGPGGASYEQYF. The CDR3 DNA reads TGCGCCAGCAGCCATGGTCCAGGGGGCGCCTCCTACGAGCAGTACTTC.

CDR3 sequence: CASSWGQKQPQHF. CDR3 in DNA: TGTGCCAGCAGTTGGGGACAGAAGCAGCCCCAGCATTTT. V gene TRBV27 combines with J gene TRBJ1-5; TRBD1 matches 7 bases. V gave up 4 bases and J gave up 7 bases; unmatched junction bases: 4. The CDR3 spans 13 residues. The V gene's germline CDR1 is MNHEY and CDR2 SMNVEV (reference sequence).

This clonotype was seen a handful of times. The junction and the germline gene differ at one end; a read error may be behind it. The chain recombines TRBV7-8 with TRBJ1-1; weak D call: TRBD1 (5 bases). Germline-derived CDR1 and CDR2 are SGHVS and FQNEAQ. This CDR3 is built from 13 residues. Written as DNA, the CDR3 is TGTGCCAGCAGGACCAGGGTGGAGGGGCCCAACCCGTTC. This translates into CASRTRVEGPNPF.

J is TRBJ2-3 and V is TRBV29-1, with 9 bases fitting TRBD1. The CDR3 is made up of 16 amino acids. Germline CDR1 is SQVTM and CDR2 is ANQGSEA. Germline trimming cut 1 base from V and 2 bases from J; bases unmatched to any gene: 7. CDR3 bases: TGCAGCGTTGAAGGGTTCGGACAGGGGTACACAGATACGCAGTATTTT. Amino acids: CSVEGFGQGYTDTQYF.

This clonotype came up once. The chain uses TRBV7-6 and TRBJ1-1; possible D gene TRBD1, 6 bases. Trimming cost V 0 bases and J 3 bases, with 11 bases left between them. This CDR3 contains 15 residues. The germline V gene encodes CDR1 SGHVS and CDR2 FNYEAQ. The CDR3 nucleotides read TGTGCCAGCAGCTTAGCGGCAGGGGATCACACTGAAGCTTTCTTT. Amino acid sequence: CASSLAAGDHTEAFF.

In its sample, this clonotype was seen a few times. V usage is TRBV6-5 and J usage is TRBJ2-2, with 7 positions matching TRBD1. Trimming cost V 6 bases and J 5 bases; bases outside gene matches: 9. Per germline, CDR1 MNHEY and CDR2 SVGAGI. This CDR3 contains 15 residues. The CDR3 reads CASSPGTVETGELFF. CDR3 coding DNA: TGTGCCAGCAGCCCCGGGACAGTTGAAACCGGGGAGCTGTTTTTT.

This clonotype was seen just once. This sequence joins TRBV7-8 and TRBJ1-6, with D hard to call. Germline V CDR1 and CDR2: SGHVS, FQNEAQ. This CDR3 is built from 17 residues. The V and J ends lost 3 bases and 5 bases respectively, with 17 bases between them. In nucleotides, the CDR3 is TGTGCCAGCAGCTTCGAGTCTTCAGTACCTAATAATTCACCCCTCCACTTT. As protein: CASSFESSVPNNSPLHF.

This clonotype has more than one count but fewer than ten. This chain links TRBV7-9 with TRBJ1-5; the match to TRBD1 covers 9 bases. Germline CDR1 is SEHNR and CDR2 is FQNEAQ (reference sequence). The CDR3 sequence is 14 residues long. V shed 4 bases and J 6 bases; nucleotides not matched to a gene: 4. The CDR3 sequence: CASSSQGASQPQHF. The CDR3, as DNA: TGTGCCAGCAGCTCACAGGGGGCCAGTCAGCCCCAGCATTTT.

This chain connects TRBV20-1 to TRBJ2-5; 14 positions match TRBD2. Trimming cost V 6 bases and J 3 bases; bases outside gene matches: 12. CDR1 is DFQATT and CDR2 is SNEGSKA in the germline V gene (reference sequence). The CDR3 covers 17 residues. CDR3 nucleotide sequence: TGCAGTGCCCCCCCGGGACTAGCGGGGGCCTTCAAAGAGACCCAGTACTTC. This translates into CSAPPGLAGAFKETQYF.

This clonotype turned up a few times. The chain employs TRBV7-9 and TRBJ2-7; D unclear. CDR1 is SEHNR, CDR2 FQNEAQ, per germline (reference sequence). The CDR3 sequence is 14 residues long. V lost 1 base and J 4 bases, leaving 11 bases between the germline ends. The CDR3 sequence is CASSLGAYSYEQYF. CDR3 DNA: TGTGCCAGCAGCTTAGGCGCATACTCGTACGAGCAGTACTTC.

The chain recombines TRBV4-1 with TRBJ2-1, with 11 bases matching TRBD2. CDR3 size: 17 residues. With V trimmed by 0 bases and J by 8 bases, 9 bases remained unmatched. The V gene's germline CDR1 is MGHRA and CDR2 YSYEKL. CDR3: CASSQDRSGGAFDEQFF. For the CDR3, the DNA is TGCGCCAGCAGCCAAGATCGTAGCGGGGGGGCTTTCGATGAGCAGTTCTTC.

V is TRBV7-6 and J is TRBJ1-5; D ambiguous. Trimming cost V 1 base and J 2 bases, with 6 bases left between them. The CDR3 has 14 residues. Germline V CDR1 and CDR2: SGHVS, FNYEAQ. CDR3 sequence reads: CASSLELGNQPQHF. CDR3 sequence (DNA): TGTGCCAGCAGCTTAGAACTAGGCAATCAGCCCCAGCATTTT.

This clonotype was seen a few times. The gene calls are TRBV29-1 and TRBJ1-1, with TRBD1 matching over 9 bases. Trimming took 4 bases from V and 9 from J; bases not matched to a gene: 3. The V gene's germline CDR1 is SQVTM and CDR2 ANQGSEA. The CDR3 runs to 11 residues. The CDR3 region is CSVGGQGKAFF. CDR3 bases: TGCAGCGTTGGGGGACAGGGAAAAGCTTTCTTT.

The V call is TRBV7-8, the J call TRBJ2-7, with 8 bases identical to TRBD1. The V and J ends lost 5 bases and 0 bases, in that order; junction bases with no gene match: 6. This CDR3 has 15 residues. CDR1 and CDR2 from the germline V gene are SGHVS and FQNEAQ. The CDR3 DNA reads TGTGCCAGCAGCGAAAGGGACAGGCGCTCCTACGAGCAGTACTTC. Amino acid sequence: CASSERDRRSYEQYF.

This clonotype has just one count. The gene calls are TRBV7-9 and TRBJ2-2; TRBD2 matches at 8 bases. CDR3 length: 16 residues. The V gene's germline CDR1 is SEHNR and CDR2 FQNEAQ (reference sequence). Trimming at V came to 7 bases and at J to 0 bases, leaving 7 bases not matched to a gene. In DNA, the CDR3 is TGTGCCAGCAAGGACCCGCGGGGGGCGAACACCGGGGAGCTGTTTTTT. Translated: CASKDPRGANTGELFF.

V usage is TRBV2 and J usage is TRBJ1-6, with 7 nucleotides matching TRBD1. The CDR3 is 14 residues long. CDR1 is SNHLY and CDR2 is FYNNEI in the germline V gene. V was pared by 7 bases and J by 5 bases, with 5 bases of the junction left unmatched. In DNA, the CDR3 is TGTGCCAGCAAGACAGGGTACAATAATTCACCCCTCCACTTT. Translation: CASKTGYNNSPLHF.

In this sample, this clonotype turned up a few times. This rearrangement joins TRBV7-9 to TRBJ1-2; a possible D gene is TRBD1 (5 bases). Germline CDR1 is SEHNR and CDR2 is FQNEAQ (reference sequence). Trimming stripped 5 bases from V and 2 bases from J, with 18 bases between. The CDR3 has 16 amino acids. This CDR3 is CASSPAAGGSNYGYTF. In DNA form, the CDR3 reads TGTGCCAGCAGCCCGGCGGCCGGGGGTTCGAACTATGGCTACACCTTC. Looking up the rest from reference TRBV7-9 and TRBJ1-2 gives the full variable domain: DTGVSQNPRHKITKRGQNVTFRCDPISEHNRLYWYRQTLGQGPEFLTYFQNEAQLEKSRLLSDRFSAERPKGSFSTLEIQRTEQGDSAMYLCASSPAAGGSNYGYTFGSGTRLTVV.

The chain joins TRBV20-1 to TRBJ2-7, with TRBD2 matching over 8 bases. In germline, CDR1 is DFQATT, CDR2 SNEGSKA (reference sequence). J gave up 3 bases and V 3 bases, and 7 bases lay outside the gene matches. The CDR3 covers 14 residues. As DNA, the CDR3 is TGCAGTGCTAGGTTAACTAGCGGAAACTACGAGCAGTACTTC. This gives the protein CSARLTSGNYEQYF.

The J gene is TRBJ1-4, the V gene TRBV7-4, with D unclear. Trimming shortened V by 1 base and J by 8 bases, and 11 bases separated the two germline ends. Germline V lookup: CDR1 SGHVT, CDR2 SQSDAQ. This CDR3 contains 14 residues. The DNA for the CDR3 is TGTGCCAGCAGCTTAGACGGGTTCCGAGAAAAACTGTTTTTT. Translating gives CASSLDGFREKLFF.

This sequence joins TRBV2 and TRBJ1-1, with TRBD1 matching over 11 bases. CDR3 length: 14 residues. J gave up 6 bases and V 6 bases, and 6 bases lay outside the gene matches. Germline V lookup: CDR1 SNHLY, CDR2 FYNNEI. CDR3 DNA: TGTGCCAGCAGCGACAGGACAGGGGGCCCTGAAGCTTTCTTT. Its protein is CASSDRTGGPEAFF.

The chain couples TRBV5-6 to TRBJ2-1; perhaps TRBD1 as D (6 bases). CDR3 length equals 16 residues. V gave up 6 bases and J gave up 8 bases, with 24 bases separating them. Germline CDR1 SGHDT, CDR2 YYEEEE. CDR3 loop: CASTLALLGGGDEQFF. The CDR3 DNA follows: TGTGCCAGCACACTTGCCCTACTAGGGGGTGGGGATGAGCAGTTCTTC.

This clonotype was observed a handful of times. V is TRBV7-9 and J is TRBJ2-7, with D unresolved. Trimming left V 6 bases short and J 5 bases short, with 17 bases between. CDR1 is SEHNR, CDR2 FQNEAQ, per germline (reference sequence). The CDR3 consists of 14 residues. CDR3 DNA: TGTGCCAGCAGAGTAGGTCCCCTCACCGACGAGCAGTACTTC. This sequence encodes CASRVGPLTDEQYF.

This clonotype was counted a few times. The CDR3 bases are TGTGCCAGCAGTGCCGGGGGGGCGAATACGCAGTATTTT. This gives the protein CASSAGGANTQYF. The V call is TRBV27, the J call TRBJ2-3; TRBD2 matches 8 bases. The germline V gene has CDR1 MNHEY and CDR2 SMNVEV (reference sequence). V lost 5 bases, J lost 7 bases, and 5 bases stayed unmatched. The CDR3 extends over 13 amino acids.

The CDR3, as DNA: TGTGCCAGCAGTGCGATCATGGGGACACGGCCCTTCTCTGGGGCCAACGTCCTGACTTTC. Amino acid sequence: CASSAIMGTRPFSGANVLTF. This sequence joins TRBV7-9 and TRBJ2-6; tentatively, D is TRBD1 (6 bases). The CDR3 consists of 20 residues. Trimming stripped 6 bases from V and 0 bases from J, with 24 bases between. The germline V gene has CDR1 SEHNR and CDR2 FQNEAQ (reference sequence).

The table lists this clonotype with a few counts. J is TRBJ2-1 and V is TRBV9, with D uncertain. Trimming left V 3 bases short and J 9 bases short, with 16 bases between. The germline CDR1 and CDR2 sequences are SGDLS and YYNGEE. CDR3 length equals 14 residues. The CDR3: CASSAHGPFIEQFF. CDR3 DNA sequence: TGTGCCAGCAGCGCCCACGGGCCTTTCATTGAGCAGTTCTTC.

This clonotype showed up many times. The V call is TRBV28, the J call TRBJ1-5, with D unresolved. Germline loops: CDR1 MDHEN, CDR2 SYDVKM. With 3 bases removed from V and 3 bases from J, the gap between germline ends came to 15 bases. The CDR3 has 16 residues. The CDR3 DNA sequence: TGTGCCAGCAGTTTTACCGTGGGGAGTCCCAATCAGCCCCAGCATTTT. It is translated as CASSFTVGSPNQPQHF.

The chain links TRBV4-3 to TRBJ2-7; TRBD1 or TRBD2 may be the D gene (5 bases each). The ends were cut back, 4 bases at V and 2 bases at J, with 12 bases in the middle. Germline values: CDR1 LGHNA, CDR2 YSLEER. The CDR3 length is 14 residues. CDR3 nucleotides: TGCGCCAGCAGCCGACGGCTGGGACCCTACGAGCAGTACTTC. Protein: CASSRRLGPYEQYF.

This chain's CDR3 is CASSLASGVGQPQHF. In DNA, the CDR3 is TGTGCCAGCAGCTTAGCTTCCGGGGTCGGGCAGCCCCAGCATTTT. The chain carries TRBV11-1 and TRBJ1-5; D gene unclear. The CDR3 extends over 15 amino acids. Germline CDR1 is SGHAT and CDR2 is FQDESV (reference sequence). Trimming shortened V by 0 bases and J by 7 bases, and 13 bases separated the two germline ends.

The genes are TRBV4-2 and TRBJ2-1; 9 bases are a match to TRBD2. Per germline, CDR1 LGHNA and CDR2 YNFKEQ. V shed 0 bases, J shed 8 bases, and the junction held 5 bases outside the gene matches. The CDR3 spans 15 residues. The CDR3 DNA reads as TGTGCCAGCAGCCAAGAGAGGACTAGCGTCGATGAGCAGTTCTTC. Residues: CASSQERTSVDEQFF.